This is a list of T cell receptor beta chains from one sample in a study of T-cell reconstitution after alpha-beta-depleted transplantation in children. TCRdb redid the calling of the PCR reads with MiXCR, one entry per CDR3 protein. The table has hundreds of thousands of distinct CDR3 sequences, around 25% seen once. Sequencing used PBMCs, mostly from graft donor cells, obtained 360 days after TCRalphabeta/CD19-depleted stem cell transplant. These TCRs come from a female patient aged 2 to 10 who had a stem cell transplant for congenital amegakaryocytic thrombocytopenia, so the T cells may come from the graft donor. The CDR3 runs from the conserved cysteine through the conserved F or W. D genes are given only for firm matches. Clone size is not always given. Where it is, it says once, few, many or a class for expanded clones.

>TRBJ1-5|many|-|TRBV20-1
TGCAGTGCTAGCCACGACGGGACACTTAGCAATCAGCCCCAGCATTTT
CSASHDGTLSNQPQHF
>TRBJ2-7|few|-|TRBV12-5
TGTGCTAGTGGTTTGACAGACTACGAGCAGTACTTC
CASGLTDYEQYF
>TRBJ2-7|-|-|TRBV20-1
TGCAGTGCTACTACAGGGAACTCCTACGAGCAGTACTTC
CSATTGNSYEQYF
>TRBJ2-7|-|TRBD1|TRBV5-1
TGCGCCAGCAAGGAAGGGACAGGGGGGACCTACGAGCAGTACTTC
CASKEGTGGTYEQYF
>TRBJ2-5|few|-|TRBV5-1
TGCGCCAGCAGCCAAAGGAGGGAGGAGACCCAGTACTTC
CASSQRREETQYF
>TRBJ2-1|-|-|TRBV20-1
TGCAGTGCTAGGGGAGATCTAGCGACATCCTACAATGAGCAGTTCTTC
CSARGDLATSYNEQFF
>TRBJ2-5|few|TRBD1|TRBV4-1
TGCGCCAGCAGCCAAGTTTGGGACAGGGGGCTAGTAGAGACCCAGTACTTC
CASSQVWDRGLVETQYF
>TRBJ2-2|few|TRBD2|TRBV25-1
TGTGCCAGCAGTGAACTAGCGGGACCCGCGGGCGGGGAGCTGTTTTTT
CASSELAGPAGGELFF
>TRBJ2-2|-|-|TRBV7-2
TGTGCCAGCAGCGGGAGAATAAACACCGGGGAGCTGTTTTTT
CASSGRINTGELFF
>TRBJ2-1|-|TRBD2|TRBV29-1
TGCAGCGTGGGAACTAGCGGGGCAAACAATGAGCAGTTCTTC
CSVGTSGANNEQFF
>TRBJ2-2|-|TRBD2|TRBV29-1
TGCAGCGTTGAAGGACTAGCGGGGGACACCGGGGAGCTGTTTTTT
CSVEGLAGDTGELFF
>TRBJ1-1|once|-|TRBV10-3
TGTGCCATCAGTGAGTTAAAAGACACTGAAGCTTTCTTT
CAISELKDTEAFF
>TRBJ1-2|few|-|TRBV7-2
TGTGCCAGCAGCTTCAACCGGGACACGGCGCACTATGGCTACACCTTC
CASSFNRDTAHYGYTF
>TRBJ2-5|-|TRBD2|TRBV5-5
TGTGCCAGCAGCTTTCTACTAGCGGGAGAGACCCAGTACTTC
CASSFLLAGETQYF
>TRBJ1-3|-|-|TRBV6-5
TGTGCCAGCAGCCGACGGACAGCTTCTGGAAACACCATATATTTT
CASSRRTASGNTIYF
>TRBJ2-7|-|-|TRBV6-2/TRBV6-3
TGTGCCAGCAGTTCCTGGACTACAGGGGAGCAGTACTTC
CASSSWTTGEQYF
>TRBJ2-3|few|TRBD2|TRBV7-2
TGTGCCAGCAGCTTTATAGCGGGAGTGGCTGATACGCAGTATTTT
CASSFIAGVADTQYF
>TRBJ2-7|-|-|TRBV12-3/TRBV12-4
TGTGCCAGCAGTTTGGCGATGAGCCGAGGGATATCCTACGAGCAGTACTTC
CASSLAMSRGISYEQYF
>TRBJ2-1|many|-|TRBV12-3/TRBV12-4
TGTGCCAGCACCTCATACAATGAGCAGTTCTTC
CASTSYNEQFF
>TRBJ2-7|-|-|TRBV3-1
TGTGCCAGCAGCCAAGGAGCAGTGGGGTCCTACGAGCAGTACTTC
CASSQGAVGSYEQYF
>TRBJ2-1|-|-|TRBV10-3
TGTGCCATCAGTGGGCCCACTAGCCAGGGACCAACCAATGAGCAGTTCTTC
CAISGPTSQGPTNEQFF
>TRBJ2-3|-|-|TRBV15
TGTGCCACCAGTCAGCAGACGACAAGCACAGATACGCAGTATTTT
CATSQQTTSTDTQYF
>TRBJ1-1|-|-|TRBV6-2/TRBV6-3
TGTGCCAGCAGTTACTTAAACAGGAGACTGAACACTGAAGCTTTCTTT
CASSYLNRRLNTEAFF
>TRBJ2-7|few|-|TRBV12-3/TRBV12-4
TGTGCCAGCAGTTCGACAGGATTCTACGAGCAGTACTTC
CASSSTGFYEQYF
>TRBJ2-1|-|-|TRBV6-4
TGTGCCAGCAACCTAAGCGGGTACAATGAGCAGTTCTTC
CASNLSGYNEQFF
>TRBJ2-1|few|TRBD2|TRBV18
TGTGCCAGCTCACCAGTGGCGGGGGGGCGTAATGAGCAGTTCTTC
CASSPVAGGRNEQFF
>TRBJ2-7|many|TRBD1|TRBV4-1
TGCGCCAGCAGCCAAGTATTCAGGGGGCCACGAATTAGGAGCTCCTACGAGCAGTACTTC
CASSQVFRGPRIRSSYEQYF
>TRBJ2-7|-|TRBD1|TRBV12-3/TRBV12-4
TGTGCCAGCAGTTTTCGGAAACAGGGGGTAGGCAACGAGCAGTACTTC
CASSFRKQGVGNEQYF
>TRBJ2-5|many|-|TRBV20-1
TGCAGTGCTAGTCCCCCCAGTGAGGGGTCACAAGAGACCCAGTACTTC
CSASPPSEGSQETQYF
>TRBJ2-1|-|-|TRBV5-1
TGCGCCAGCAGCGAGGAAAATGAGCAGTTCTTC
CASSEENEQFF
>TRBJ2-5|-|-|TRBV24-1
TGTGCCACCAGTGGCACCGGGACAAACCAAGAGACCCAGTACTTC
CATSGTGTNQETQYF
>TRBJ2-4|few|-|TRBV12-3/TRBV12-4
TGTGCCAGCAGTTTAAAGCCAGGGGACGACATTCAGTACTTC
CASSLKPGDDIQYF
>TRBJ2-7|many|TRBD1|TRBV20-1
TGCAGTGCTAGAAGCGGGCAGGGGGCTAACGAGCAGTACTTC
CSARSGQGANEQYF
>TRBJ1-1|-|-|TRBV7-9
TGTGCCAGCAGCTTAGCTGTGTCGGGGAACACTGAAGCTTTCTTT
CASSLAVSGNTEAFF
>TRBJ1-3|-|-|TRBV12-3/TRBV12-4
TGTGCCAGCAGTTTAACGGGTTCCTCTGGAAACACCATATATTTT
CASSLTGSSGNTIYF
>TRBJ2-1|few|TRBD2|TRBV6-4
TGTGCCAGCAGCATTACTAGCGGGAGTTACAATGAGCAGTTCTTC
CASSITSGSYNEQFF
>TRBJ1-1|few|TRBD1|TRBV5-1
TGCGCCAGCAGCTTCGGGACAGGAATCATGAACACTGAAGCTTTCTTT
CASSFGTGIMNTEAFF
>TRBJ1-5|-|TRBD1|TRBV25-1
TGTGCCAGCAGTCCCGGACAGGACAATCCCGCGTTTGTGCTGGCCAGCAATCAGCCCCAGCATTTT
CASSPGQDNPAFVLASNQPQHF
>TRBJ2-5|many|-|TRBV28
TGTGCCAGCAGTGCACCCGGGAAAGGAGAGACCCAGTACTTC
CASSAPGKGETQYF
>TRBJ2-7|many|-|TRBV25-1
TGTGCCAGCAGTGAATATGGTTCCTACGAGCAGTACTTC
CASSEYGSYEQYF
>TRBJ2-3|few|TRBD2|TRBV6-5
TGTGCCAGCAGTTACGTAGCGGGAGGCCACACAGATACGCAGTATTTT
CASSYVAGGHTDTQYF
>TRBJ1-1|few|TRBD1|TRBV20-1
TGCAGTGCGGACGGACAGGGGGCCGATGAAGCTTTCTTT
CSADGQGADEAFF
>TRBJ2-1|-|TRBD2|TRBV10-3
TGTGCCATCAGTGCCGCCCTGGGACTAGAAGACAATGAGCAGTTCTTC
CAISAALGLEDNEQFF
>TRBJ2-7|-|TRBD1|TRBV4-2
TGTGCCAGCAGCCAAGACGTTGGGACAGGGGGCTCCTACGAGCAGTACTTC
CASSQDVGTGGSYEQYF
>TRBJ1-1|few|-|TRBV28
TGTGCCAGCAGCGCGCAAGTGGGGGTACGGACTGAAGCTTTCTTT
CASSAQVGVRTEAFF
>TRBJ1-5|many|-|TRBV4-1
TGCGCCAGCAGCCAAGTTGAGGGGCCCAATCAGCCCCAGCATTTT
CASSQVEGPNQPQHF
>TRBJ2-3|few|-|TRBV3-1
TGTGCCAGCAGCCAAGACCCAGGGACAGATACGCAGTATTTT
CASSQDPGTDTQYF
>TRBJ1-5|-|-|TRBV20-1
TGCAGTGCTCGGCGCTTGGACAGTGGCCAGCCCCAGCATTTT
CSARRLDSGQPQHF
>TRBJ2-3|-|-|TRBV6-1
TGTGCCAGCAGTGAAGCTTCAGGCTCTAGCACAGATACGCAGTATTTT
CASSEASGSSTDTQYF
>TRBJ2-3|few|TRBD2|TRBV6-1
TGTGCCAGCAGTGACGTAGCGGGGGGGCTCACAGATACGCAGTATTTT
CASSDVAGGLTDTQYF